A selection of T cell receptor beta chains follows, all from one sample in a study of blood T cell repertoires in COVID-19. Libraries were prepared by immunoSEQ multiplex PCR; TCRdb keeps only in-frame clonotypes and omits some of them. This table has roughly 300,000 clones, around 86% appearing once. Sequencing was performed on PBMCs or T cells enriched from blood (not recorded which). These receptors were collected from a man between 25 and 39 years old who had recovered from COVID-19. The CDR3 runs from the conserved cysteine through the conserved F or W. Fields, in order: clone size, V gene, D gene, J gene, CDR3 DNA, CDR3 protein. A D gene is named only where the DNA matches it firmly. Size values are once, few and many counts, or a class for expanded clones, and some rows have none.

-	TRBV15	TRBD2	TRBJ2-1	TGTGCCACCAGCAGAGATCAGGGAGGGGATGAGCAGTTCTTC	CATSRDQGGDEQFF
-	TRBV5-6	TRBD1	TRBJ1-4	TGTGCCAGCAGCCGGACAGGGGGCAGCGAAAAACTGTTTTTT	CASSRTGGSEKLFF
-	TRBV7-9	-	TRBJ1-4	TGTGCCAGCAGCTCTTTCCATGAAAAACTGTTTTTT	CASSSFHEKLFF
-	TRBV3-1/TRBV3-2	-	TRBJ1-2	TGTGCCAGCAGCCAAGATACGAGCAGGGTCGGCTACACCTTC	CASSQDTSRVGYTF
-	TRBV5-4	TRBD1	TRBJ1-6	TGTGCCAGCAGCCGGACAGGGGGCATCGCCTATAATTCACCCCTCCACTTT	CASSRTGGIAYNSPLHF
-	TRBV6-2/TRBV6-3	TRBD2	TRBJ2-1	TGTGCCAGCAGTTACGTGTGGGAGGGGAACAATGAGCAGTTCTTC	CASSYVWEGNNEQFF
-	TRBV27	TRBD2	TRBJ2-3	TGTGCCAGCAGTTTTAAAGTAGCGGGGAGAACAGATACGCAGTATTTT	CASSFKVAGRTDTQYF
few	TRBV6-2/TRBV6-3	-	TRBJ2-2	TGTGCCAGCAGTGTTTCGGCGAACACCGGGGAGCTGTTTTTT	CASSVSANTGELFF
-	TRBV21-1	-	TRBJ1-5	TGTGCCAGCAGCAAAGATAAGGAGACAGGGCAAAATCAGCCCCAGCATTTT	CASSKDKETGQNQPQHF
-	TRBV12-5	-	TRBJ2-3	TGTGCTAGTGGCCGAAATCCCCGGGACTGGATTACCACAGATACGCAGTATTTT	CASGRNPRDWITTDTQYF
-	TRBV12-2	-	TRBJ1-5	TGTGCAAGTCGCGCCCAGAAACGGGGGGGCCCTAGCAATCAGCCCCAGCATTTT	CASRAQKRGGPSNQPQHF
-	TRBV28	-	TRBJ1-6	TGTGCCAGCAGACGGGGTTATGGGAATTCGCCCCTCCACTTT	CASRRGYGNSPLHF
once	TRBV5-1	TRBD2	TRBJ2-1	TGCGCCAGCAGCATTAGCGGGAGGATGGGGAATGAGCAGTTCTTC	CASSISGRMGNEQFF
-	TRBV14	-	TRBJ2-1	TGTGCCAGCAGCCAGCCAAAGGTCGGGGTCGTGGGCAGCGATGAGCAGTTCTTC	CASSQPKVGVVGSDEQFF
-	TRBV12-2	-	TRBJ1-2	TGTGCAAGTCGCTTGAGACGACAGGATTCGAGTAGCTATGGCTACACCTTC	CASRLRRQDSSSYGYTF
once	TRBV25-1	-	TRBJ1-1	TGTGCCAGCAGTGAACAAGGGGGTTTGGCTGAAGCTTTCTTT	CASSEQGGLAEAFF
-	TRBV4-2	-	TRBJ2-7	TGTGCCAGCAGCCAAGATTCAGTAGGGACATTTAACGAGCAGTACTTC	CASSQDSVGTFNEQYF
-	TRBV10-3	-	TRBJ1-4	TGTGCCATCAGTGAAGAGGGGGGGAATGAAAAACTGTTTTTT	CAISEEGGNEKLFF
-	TRBV2	TRBD2	TRBJ2-5	TGTGCCAGCAGTGGCGGGAGACGGGCAGAGACCCAGTACTTC	CASSGGRRAETQYF
-	TRBV5-5	-	TRBJ2-2	TGTGCCAGCAGCCCGGACGGGGCCGGGGAGCTGTTTTTT	CASSPDGAGELFF
-	TRBV10-1	TRBD1	TRBJ2-7	TGCGCCAGCAGTGGATGCCCAGGGACAGGCTTCTCCTACGAGCAGTACTTC	CASSGCPGTGFSYEQYF
-	TRBV27	-	TRBJ1-3	TGTGCCAGCAGTTCGGTTCGCTCTGGAAACACCATATATTTT	CASSSVRSGNTIYF
-	TRBV2	TRBD2	TRBJ2-3	TGTGCCAGCAGTGGTGGACTAGGGTTCAGCACGGGGACAGATACGCAGTATTTT	CASSGGLGFSTGTDTQYF
-	TRBV18	-	TRBJ1-3	TGTGCCAGCTCTCCGGACTCGGGGAACACCATATATTTT	CASSPDSGNTIYF
-	TRBV19	-	TRBJ1-5	TGTGCCAGTAGTCCGGCGCGGGGCAATCAGCCCCAGCATTTT	CASSPARGNQPQHF
-	TRBV12-3/TRBV12-4	-	TRBJ1-2	TGTGCCAGCCGCCCTCGCTATAACTATGGCTACACCTTC	CASRPRYNYGYTF
-	TRBV4-1	-	TRBJ1-2	TGCGCCAGCAGCTACGGACAGTACTATGGCTACACCTTC	CASSYGQYYGYTF
-	TRBV9	TRBD1	TRBJ1-6	TGTGCCAGCAGCTTGGGACAGGGTAATTCACCCCTCCACTTT	CASSLGQGNSPLHF
-	TRBV28	-	TRBJ2-5	TGTGCCAGCAGTTTGGATAGCGGAGGGAAAGAGACCCAGTACTTC	CASSLDSGGKETQYF
once	TRBV30	-	TRBJ1-2	TGTGCCTGGAGTGTAGTGCACAGGGTACGCTATGGCTACACCTTC	CAWSVVHRVRYGYTF
-	TRBV5-8	TRBD1	TRBJ1-2	TGTGCCAGCAGCTACGACAGGGACTATGGCTACACCTTC	CASSYDRDYGYTF
-	TRBV28	-	TRBJ1-1	TGTGCCAGCAGTTTTAGCGGCGGTTCCGGGGGAGCTTTCTTT	CASSFSGGSGGAFF
once	TRBV20-1	TRBD2	TRBJ2-7	TGCAGTGCTCGTGGACTAGCGGGAGCTCCCCTGGAGCAGTACTTC	CSARGLAGAPLEQYF
-	TRBV11-2	TRBD1	TRBJ1-2	TGTGCCAGCAGCTACCTCCAGGGGGCAAACGGCTACACCTTC	CASSYLQGANGYTF
-	TRBV5-8	-	TRBJ1-5	TGTGCCAGCAGCTTTTATGGCAGGGGCCCTGAATCTTCCAATCAGCCCCAGCATTTT	CASSFYGRGPESSNQPQHF
-	TRBV2	-	TRBJ2-7	TGTGCCAGCAGGCCTCTCGGAGGGATCGAGCAGTACTTC	CASRPLGGIEQYF
-	TRBV30	TRBD2	TRBJ2-1	TGTGCCTGGAGTGCGCTAGCGGGGTTAGGCAATGAGCAGTTCTTC	CAWSALAGLGNEQFF
-	TRBV5-1	TRBD2	TRBJ2-7	TGCGCCAGCAGCCCCGGGGGGGGGCAGGGCTACGAGCAGTACTTC	CASSPGGGQGYEQYF
-	TRBV27	-	TRBJ1-6	TGTGCCAGCAGTAAGAGTTCCCCTCAAGCCAATTCACCCCTCCACTTT	CASSKSSPQANSPLHF
once	TRBV6-5	TRBD1	TRBJ1-5	TGTGCCAGCAGGGGACAGGGGCTGGAGCCCCAGCATTTT	CASRGQGLEPQHF
-	TRBV6-1	-	TRBJ2-3	TGTGCCAGCAGTGAAGCGCTCGATGGGGCGGATACGCAGTATTTT	CASSEALDGADTQYF
-	TRBV12-3/TRBV12-4	-	TRBJ1-1	TGTGCCAGCATATCCTCGGGGTTTGAAGCTTTCTTT	CASISSGFEAFF
medium-sized	TRBV27	TRBD1	TRBJ2-7	TGTGCCAGCAGGACAGGGGCCACGAATGAGCAGTACTTC	CASRTGATNEQYF
-	TRBV27	-	TRBJ1-5	TGTGCCAGCAGTAGGGACTACAATCAGCCCCAGCATTTT	CASSRDYNQPQHF
-	TRBV18	-	TRBJ2-5	TGTGCCAGCTCACCTCCCCCCTTCCCCTCGACCCAGTACTTC	CASSPPPFPSTQYF
-	TRBV6-5	-	TRBJ1-4	TGTGCCAGCAGTTCATTCAGGGCTGAAAAACTGTTTTTT	CASSSFRAEKLFF
-	TRBV7-9	-	TRBJ1-1	TGTGCCAGCAGCCCCAAAGAGATGAACACTGAAGCTTTCTTT	CASSPKEMNTEAFF
-	TRBV5-4	-	TRBJ2-2	TGTGCCAGCAGCTTGGCTTCCTCCAGGGTCACCGGGGAGCTGTTTTTT	CASSLASSRVTGELFF